This is a list of T cell receptor beta chains from one sample in a study of T cells after yellow fever vaccination. TCRdb redid the calling of the 5' RACE reads with MiXCR, one entry per CDR3 protein. The table shows hundreds of thousands of distinct CDR3 sequences, with around a tenth occurring only once. Sequenced here: PBMCs, sampled on the day of the first yellow fever vaccination. The receptors stem from a man between 18 and 29 years old who received the YFV17D yellow fever vaccine. CDR3s include the opening cysteine and the closing phenylalanine or tryptophan. A D gene is named only where the DNA matches it firmly. Clone size is stated in some rows and not others, as once, few, many or a class when expanded.

d_gene,abundance,j_gene,v_gene,CDR3nt,CDR3aa
-,many,TRBJ2-2,TRBV20-1,TGCAGTGCTAGGGCCGGATTCACCGGGGAGCTGTTTTTT,CSARAGFTGELFF
-,many,TRBJ2-6,TRBV18,TGTGCCAGCTCACCGAGGGCAGCGACCTCTGGGGCCAACGTCCTGACTTTC,CASSPRAATSGANVLTF
TRBD2,-,TRBJ2-3,TRBV10-2,TGCGCCAGCAGAGCTCTAGCGGGGGGGCACACAGATACGCAGTATTTT,CASRALAGGHTDTQYF
-,-,TRBJ1-2,TRBV6-5,TGTGCCAGCAGTTACCTTACAGGGATGAGAGCCGGGGACTATGGCTACACCTTC,CASSYLTGMRAGDYGYTF
-,few,TRBJ2-3,TRBV10-3,TGTGCCATCAGACCCTCTAGCGGCACAGATACGCAGTATTTT,CAIRPSSGTDTQYF
TRBD2,-,TRBJ2-1,TRBV6-1,TGTGCCAGCAATGTAGCGGGGGGCTCCTACAATGAGCAGTTCTTC,CASNVAGGSYNEQFF
-,few,TRBJ2-6,TRBV5-1,TGCGCCAGCAGCTTATTCCCCGAACTCTCTGGGGCCAACGTCCTGACTTTC,CASSLFPELSGANVLTF
-,-,TRBJ2-2,TRBV7-3,TGTGCCAGCAGCTTAATTGGGGGGGCCCTCGGGTCCGGGGAGCTGTTTTTT,CASSLIGGALGSGELFF
-,few,TRBJ2-6,TRBV14,TGTGCCAGCAGCCCCCTTGGGGTCGGGGCCAACGTCCTGACTTTC,CASSPLGVGANVLTF
-,-,TRBJ2-3,TRBV5-1,TGCGCCAGCAGCTTGGGGTCATCGGGGAAATCTGCAGATACGCAGTATTTT,CASSLGSSGKSADTQYF
TRBD1,-,TRBJ2-2,TRBV6-2/TRBV6-3,TGTGCCAGCAGTCGACCCATACAGGGGTACACCGGGGAGCTGTTTTTT,CASSRPIQGYTGELFF
-,-,TRBJ1-4,TRBV10-3,TGTGCCATCAGTGACGTCGCGTCCGGGAGCTTTGAAAAACTGTTTTTT,CAISDVASGSFEKLFF
-,-,TRBJ2-6,TRBV30,TGTGCCTGGAGTTATCTGGGTTCTGGGGCCAACGTCCTGACTTTC,CAWSYLGSGANVLTF
TRBD2,-,TRBJ2-7,TRBV10-2,TGCGCCAGCAGTGAGTCTGGGGTAGCGGGGGAGCTCAGGCACGAGCAGTACTTC,CASSESGVAGELRHEQYF
-,few,TRBJ2-2,TRBV7-2,TGTGCCAGCAGCTTAGGTCTAGCGTTCACCGGGGAGCTGTTTTTT,CASSLGLAFTGELFF
-,many,TRBJ1-6,TRBV12-3/TRBV12-4,TGTGCCAGCAGTTTAAATTCACCCCTCCACTTT,CASSLNSPLHF
-,many,TRBJ2-1,TRBV4-3,TGCGCCAGCAGCCAAGTGTATACTAGCTTCAATGAGCAGTTCTTC,CASSQVYTSFNEQFF
TRBD2,once,TRBJ2-7,TRBV27,TGTGCCAGCAGACGGACTAGCGGGGACACCTACGAGCAGTACTTC,CASRRTSGDTYEQYF
TRBD1,few,TRBJ2-6,TRBV10-3,TGTGCCATCAGCGGGACAGCCGTCTCTGGGGCCAACGTCCTGACTTTC,CAISGTAVSGANVLTF
TRBD1,-,TRBJ2-2,TRBV6-1,TGTGCCAGCAGTCCGGACAGGGGGCCCGACACCGGGGAGCTGTTTTTT,CASSPDRGPDTGELFF
-,few,TRBJ2-1,TRBV20-1,TGCAGTGCCCCTGATCGCTCGAGAGGTGAGCAGTTCTTC,CSAPDRSRGEQFF
-,few,TRBJ1-1,TRBV5-1,TGCGCCAGCAGCCTGGACAGCGGCAGGACTGAAGCTTTCTTT,CASSLDSGRTEAFF
TRBD1,-,TRBJ2-1,TRBV10-3,TGTGCCACCGCGAACGGACAGGGGGCGGGGGATGAGCAGTTCTTC,CATANGQGAGDEQFF
-,many,TRBJ1-1,TRBV7-2,TGTGCCAGCAGCTTAGGGGGAGGGGTCACTGAAGCTTTCTTT,CASSLGGGVTEAFF
TRBD2,-,TRBJ2-3,TRBV12-3/TRBV12-4,TGTGCCATTGGTAGCGGGGGGGCCGGGTTAAGAACAGATACGCAGTATTTT,CAIGSGGAGLRTDTQYF
-,few,TRBJ2-4,TRBV20-1,TGCAGTGCTAGTGACGGGGGCAACATTCAGTACTTC,CSASDGGNIQYF
TRBD1,many,TRBJ1-1,TRBV3-1,TGTGCCAGCAGCCCCACAGGGGGCGGCACTGAAGCTTTCTTT,CASSPTGGGTEAFF
TRBD1,-,TRBJ1-2,TRBV18,TGTGCCAGCTCACCACAGGGGACAGGGGGCTACTATGGCTACACCTTC,CASSPQGTGGYYGYTF
TRBD2,few,TRBJ2-1,TRBV7-3,TGTGCCAGCAGCTTTCTAGCGGGGGGCCCCCATGAGCAGTTCTTC,CASSFLAGGPHEQFF
-,few,TRBJ1-1,TRBV6-2/TRBV6-3,TGTGCCAGCAGTTTTCAGGATGGCACTGAAGCTTTCTTT,CASSFQDGTEAFF
-,few,TRBJ1-2,TRBV7-2,TGTGCCAGCAGCTTAGCCCTTTATGGCTACACCTTC,CASSLALYGYTF
-,-,TRBJ1-5,TRBV6-5,TGTGCCAGCAGTCGTGGGGATCAGCCCCAGCATTTT,CASSRGDQPQHF
-,many,TRBJ1-2,TRBV5-1,TGCGCCAGCACCCAGGGTTTTGGCTACACCTTC,CASTQGFGYTF
-,many,TRBJ2-3,TRBV12-3/TRBV12-4,TGTGCCAGCAGTTTATTTCAAATGTCGTACAGGGATTTCACAGATACGCAGTATTTT,CASSLFQMSYRDFTDTQYF
-,many,TRBJ2-2,TRBV9,TGTGCCAGCAGCGTAAACACCGGGGAGCTGTTTTTT,CASSVNTGELFF
TRBD1,few,TRBJ2-2,TRBV5-1,TGCGCCAGCAGCCCGTGGGACAGCCCGAACACCGGGGAGCTGTTTTTT,CASSPWDSPNTGELFF
-,few,TRBJ2-2,TRBV6-6,TGTGCCAGCAGTTACCTCACCGGGGAGCTGTTTTTT,CASSYLTGELFF
-,few,TRBJ2-1,TRBV4-3,TGCGCCAGCAGCCACCGGAGGGGTGAGCAGTTCTTC,CASSHRRGEQFF
-,-,TRBJ1-3,TRBV3-1,TGTGCCAGCAGCCAAGCGAGTGGCGTGGACACCATATATTTT,CASSQASGVDTIYF
TRBD2,many,TRBJ2-5,TRBV7-2,TGTGCCAGCAGCTGGGCCCATCTAGCGGGGAACCAAGAGACCCAGTACTTC,CASSWAHLAGNQETQYF
-,-,TRBJ2-3,TRBV7-9,TGTGCCAGCAGCTTAGATAACGATACGCAGTATTTT,CASSLDNDTQYF
TRBD1,-,TRBJ1-2,TRBV11-2,TGTGCCAGCAGCTCCGGACAGGGGAATGGCTACACCTTC,CASSSGQGNGYTF
-,few,TRBJ1-4,TRBV27,TGTGCCAGCAGCTCGAATCCAAACAGGGCCCTCCTTTCTAATGAAAAACTGTTTTTT,CASSSNPNRALLSNEKLFF
TRBD1,-,TRBJ2-5,TRBV12-3/TRBV12-4,TGTGCCAGCAGTTTAGGTCTTGTGACAGGGGGCGTGGGAGAGACCCAGTACTTC,CASSLGLVTGGVGETQYF
-,medium-sized,TRBJ1-1,TRBV4-1,TGCGCCAGCAGCCCTAGGGAGGTGGCTGAAGCTTTCTTT,CASSPREVAEAFF
-,many,TRBJ1-2,TRBV3-1,TGTGCCAGCAGCCAAAGGGGTGGCTACACCTTC,CASSQRGGYTF
-,few,TRBJ1-6,TRBV7-8,TGTGCCAGCAGCTTAGACTTGAATTCACCCCTCCACTTT,CASSLDLNSPLHF
TRBD1,few,TRBJ2-4,TRBV11-1,TGTGCCAGCAGCGGAGGGACAGGGGGGTTTGTGTTGGCCAAAAACATTCAGTACTTC,CASSGGTGGFVLAKNIQYF
-,-,TRBJ2-3,TRBV7-9,TGTGCCAGCGATAGTGGACAGATTTTTACTAGCACAGATACGCAGTATTTT,CASDSGQIFTSTDTQYF
-,-,TRBJ2-1,TRBV6-1,TGTGCCAGCAGAACACAAGGGGCTGGTTCGAATGAGCAGTTCTTC,CASRTQGAGSNEQFF
-,few,TRBJ1-1,TRBV10-3,TGTGCCATCAGTGAGTCAAGGGACACTGAAGCTTTCTTT,CAISESRDTEAFF